The next 18 T cell receptor beta chains were all read from a single sample in a study of neoadjuvant anti-PD-1 for oral cavity cancer. Repertoires were generated with immunoSEQ multiplex PCR, while TCRdb's copy carries only in-frame clones and drops some. The repertoire holds approximately 15,000 clones, 69% seen once, with approximately 2.4% in the top ten. The input for sequencing was PBMCs, taken before nivolumab (anti-PD-1) treatment. Every receptor here comes from a person between 40 and 85 years old with oral cavity squamous cell carcinoma.

This clone came up a few times. The V and J genes are TRBV10-3 and TRBJ1-1; D not resolved. The CDR3 contains 13 residues. Trimming removed 8 bases at V and 2 bases at J, with 12 bases between. CDR1 and CDR2 (germline): ENHRY, SYGVKD. The CDR3: CAIGPGTNTEAFF. In DNA form, the CDR3 reads TGTGCCATCGGCCCGGGAACAAACACTGAAGCTTTCTTT.

In nucleotides, the CDR3 is TGTGCCAGCAGCCCTCTAACCACTAGTTCCGAGCAGTACTTC. It yields the protein CASSPLTTSSEQYF. The rearrangement joins TRBV11-2 to TRBJ2-7, with a weak D call TRBD2 (5 bases). CDR3 size: 14 residues. CDR1 and CDR2 (germline): SGHAT, FQNNGV. The V gene lost 5 bases and the J gene lost 6 bases, with 17 bases spanning the gap.

The V and J genes are TRBV6-1 and TRBJ1-5; no clear D. The V end was cut by 4 bases, the J end by 0 bases, with 13 bases between. The CDR3 is 16 residues long. Germline CDR1 and CDR2: MNHNS and SASEGT. CDR3: CASSALGESSNQPQHF. The CDR3, as DNA: TGTGCCAGCAGTGCGCTAGGCGAATCTAGCAATCAGCCCCAGCATTTT.

This chain uses TRBV30 with TRBJ1-5, with D perhaps matching TRBD1 (5 bases). Germline V gene lookup returns CDR1 GTSNPN and CDR2 SVGIG (reference sequence). This CDR3 is 14 amino acids long. V was pared by 0 bases and J by 2 bases, with 8 bases between. The CDR3 reads CAWSVQAGNQPQHF. The CDR3 nucleotides read TGTGCCTGGAGTGTACAGGCAGGCAATCAGCCCCAGCATTTT.

The chain is built from TRBV6-1 and TRBJ2-3; 12 bases map to TRBD2. With 4 bases clipped from V and 1 base from J, the junction kept 6 bases outside the gene matches. Germline V gene lookup returns CDR1 MNHNS and CDR2 SASEGT. The CDR3 is made up of 17 amino acids. CDR3 protein: CASSVPSGRAGTDTQYF. In nucleotides, the CDR3 is TGTGCCAGCAGTGTCCCTAGCGGGAGGGCGGGCACAGATACGCAGTATTTT.

This clone was recorded a few times. The chain combines TRBV18 with TRBJ2-7; possibly TRBD1 or TRBD2 for D (5 bases each). Between the trimmed V and J ends, which lost 0 bases and 2 bases, there was a span of 11 bases. This CDR3 is built from 15 residues. The V gene's germline CDR1 is KGHSH and CDR2 LQKENI. Written as DNA, the CDR3 is TGTGCCAGCTCACCACCGACGGGGCGTACCTACGAGCAGTACTTC. This translates into CASSPPTGRTYEQYF. Full variable domain (remainder filled in from reference TRBV18 and TRBJ2-7): NAGVMQNPRHLVRRRGQEARLRCSPMKGHSHVYWYRQLPEEGLKFMVYLQKENIIDESGMPKERFSAEFPKEGPSILRIQQVVRGDSAAYFCASSPPTGRTYEQYFGPGTRLTVT.

This clone has only a few counts. The chain joins TRBV28 to TRBJ2-7; tentatively, D is TRBD1 (7 bases). The CDR3 extends over 15 amino acids. Trimming cost V 10 bases and J 0 bases, with 19 bases left between them. Germline V gene lookup returns CDR1 MDHEN and CDR2 SYDVKM. CDR3 sequence (DNA): TGTGCCACCACAGACTCAGGGGGGTCCTCCTACGAGCAGTACTTC. Its translation is CATTDSGGSSYEQYF.

The CDR3 DNA is TGTGCCAGCAGTGATAATCAGGGGGCAGGTGGCTACACCTTC. Its protein product is CASSDNQGAGGYTF. The chain is built from TRBV6-1 and TRBJ1-2; 8 bases agree with TRBD1. J was trimmed by 7 bases and V by 3 bases; bases with no gene match: 7. Germline V gene sequence: CDR1 MNHNS, CDR2 SASEGT. The CDR3 sequence is 14 residues long.

Only a few counts were recorded for this clone. V is TRBV27 and J is TRBJ2-7, with TRBD1 identical over 8 bases. The ends lost 5 bases at V and 2 bases at J; junction bases unmatched: 5. Germline V gene sequence: CDR1 MNHEY, CDR2 SMNVEV (reference sequence). The CDR3 consists of 14 residues. Here the CDR3 reads CASSRTGRAYEQYF. The CDR3 DNA follows: TGTGCCAGCAGTCGGACAGGGAGAGCCTACGAGCAGTACTTC.

This clone showed up just a few times. The genes are TRBV7-9 and TRBJ2-3; D gene ambiguous. CDR1 and CDR2 (germline): SEHNR, FQNEAQ (reference sequence). CDR3 length equals 12 residues. Deletions cut 5 bases from V and 8 bases from J, with 11 bases between. CDR3 DNA: TGTGCCAGCAGCCCGGCCCTCGGTACGCAGTATTTT. It codes for CASSPALGTQYF.

The gene calls are TRBV25-1 and TRBJ2-7; 12 nucleotides align to TRBD2. CDR1 MGHDK and CDR2 SYGVNS come from the germline V gene. The CDR3 is made up of 15 amino acids. J lost 7 bases, V lost 5 bases, and 9 bases had no gene match. The CDR3 DNA follows: TGTGCCAGCAGTTCTTGGACTAGCGGGAAAGATGAGCAGTACTTC. Translating gives CASSSWTSGKDEQYF.

This clone came up once. The chain links TRBV7-6 to TRBJ1-2, with D possibly being TRBD1 (6 bases). Germline values: CDR1 SGHVS, CDR2 FNYEAQ. CDR3 size: 14 residues. V lost 1 base to trimming and J lost 4 bases, with 10 bases between them. CDR3 loop: CASSLGGGSYGYTF. CDR3 DNA sequence: TGTGCCAGCAGCTTAGGAGGGGGGAGCTATGGCTACACCTTC.

CDR3 in amino acids: CSVGAGGEQPQHF. Written as DNA, the CDR3 is TGCAGCGTTGGTGCGGGAGGGGAGCAGCCCCAGCATTTT. The rearrangement uses TRBV29-1 and TRBJ1-5; a weak D match, TRBD1 (5 bases). V was clipped by 4 bases and J by 7 bases, with 14 bases between them. Germline V lookup: CDR1 SQVTM, CDR2 ANQGSEA. The CDR3 spans 13 residues.

The J gene is TRBJ1-1, the V gene TRBV2; 8 nucleotides match TRBD1. The CDR3 covers 13 residues. J gave up 6 bases and V 9 bases, and 9 bases lay outside the gene matches. Germline values: CDR1 SNHLY, CDR2 FYNNEI. CDR3 DNA sequence: TGTGCCAGTTGGGTCGTGACAGGGGCTGAAGCTTTCTTT. Protein: CASWVVTGAEAFF.

The chain recombines TRBV11-2 with TRBJ2-7; 9 bases are a match to TRBD1. V lost 3 bases, J lost 1 base, and 7 bases stayed unmatched. CDR1 SGHAT and CDR2 FQNNGV come from the germline V gene. The CDR3 consists of 16 residues. CDR3 amino acids: CASSFTGGLRSYEQYF. The CDR3 region has the DNA TGTGCCAGCAGCTTTACAGGGGGCCTAAGATCCTACGAGCAGTACTTC.

This sequence joins TRBV27 and TRBJ2-7; D unresolved. The germline V and J ends were trimmed by 5 bases and 2 bases, with 4 bases remaining between them. Germline CDR1 is MNHEY and CDR2 is SMNVEV (reference sequence). There are 11 residues in the CDR3. The CDR3 loop is CASSTPYEQYF. As DNA, the CDR3 is TGTGCCAGCAGTACCCCCTACGAGCAGTACTTC.

V is TRBV6-5 and J is TRBJ2-5; D may be TRBD2 (5 bases). The CDR3 totals 15 residues. Looked up from germline, CDR1 is MNHEY and CDR2 is SVGAGI. The germline V and J ends were trimmed by 5 bases and 2 bases, with 15 bases remaining between them. The CDR3 DNA is TGTGCCAGCAGTCTACTGGGGAGTTGGCAAGAGACCCAGTACTTC. This sequence encodes CASSLLGSWQETQYF.

This chain uses TRBV5-4 with TRBJ2-5; 8 bases fit TRBD1. The CDR3 has 16 residues. The V gene's germline CDR1 is SGHNT and CDR2 YYREEE (reference sequence). Trimming at V came to 4 bases and at J to 2 bases, leaving 10 bases not matched to a gene. The CDR3 sequence: CASSPGGATNQETQYF. The CDR3 DNA follows: TGTGCCAGCAGCCCAGGGGGCGCGACTAATCAAGAGACCCAGTACTTC.